This entry lists 32 T cell receptor beta chains sequenced from one sample in a study of shared clonotypes between healthy human individuals. This table comes from immunoSEQ multiplex PCR, and its TCRdb copy is limited to in-frame clones, with some not included. The top ten clones hold under 0.45% of a sample with a few million clones, over 85% of them seen once. Sequencing was done on a sample of naive CD4+ T cells from PBMCs. Subset of the sample: CD45RA+ positively selected. The source is a man between 18 and 29 years old in good health. Some clones in this sample may be carry-over from other donors' samples.

The chain is built from TRBV7-2 and TRBJ1-5, with D perhaps TRBD1 (6 bases). The V gene's germline CDR1 is SGHTA and CDR2 FQGNSA. V was cut by 4 bases and J by 3 bases, with 16 bases left in between. The CDR3 is 16 residues long. The DNA of the CDR3 is TGTGCCAGCAGCTCCAAGGACAGAATCTTCAATCAGCCCCAGCATTTT. Its translation is CASSSKDRIFNQPQHF.

J is TRBJ2-3 and V is TRBV9; 8 bases align to TRBD2. Germline trimming cut 3 bases from V and 1 base from J; bases unmatched to any gene: 7. Germline V lookup: CDR1 SGDLS, CDR2 YYNGEE. The CDR3 runs to 16 residues. The CDR3: CASSARGGLGTDTQYF. CDR3 DNA: TGTGCCAGCAGCGCCCGGGGGGGACTTGGCACAGATACGCAGTATTTT.

The chain employs TRBV7-8 and TRBJ2-1, with 9 bases that match TRBD2. The CDR3 covers 15 residues. From germline, CDR1 is SGHVS and CDR2 FQNEAQ. J gave up 2 bases and V 5 bases, and 4 bases lay outside the gene matches. CDR3: CASSRGRAPYNEQFF. In nucleotides, the CDR3 is TGTGCCAGCAGCCGCGGGAGGGCCCCCTACAATGAGCAGTTCTTC.

The J gene is TRBJ1-1, the V gene TRBV9, with 8 bases identical to TRBD1. Germline CDR1 is SGDLS and CDR2 is YYNGEE. CDR3 length: 12 amino acids. With V trimmed by 0 bases and J by 8 bases, 0 bases remained unmatched. The CDR3 bases are TGTGCCAGCAGCGTAGGGGACAGGGAAGCTTTCTTT. Translating gives CASSVGDREAFF.

This clone showed up just once. This specimen includes other DNA sequences encoding the same CDR3. The V call is TRBV7-2, the J call TRBJ2-7; 10 bases match TRBD1. After removal of 5 bases from V and 2 bases from J, the junction contained 6 bases not matched to a gene. Looked up from germline, CDR1 is SGHTA and CDR2 is FQGNSA. The CDR3 runs 15 residues. The CDR3 DNA reads as TGTGCCAGCAGCACTAGGGACAGGGGACCCTACGAGCAGTACTTC. It translates to CASSTRDRGPYEQYF.

J is TRBJ2-1 and V is TRBV7-9; maybe TRBD2 (6 bases). The CDR3 is 15 amino acids. The germline V gene encodes CDR1 SEHNR and CDR2 FQNEAQ (reference sequence). V was shortened by 3 bases and J by 2 bases, with 11 bases between the two germline ends. The CDR3 region has the DNA TGTGCCAGCAGCTTTAGCAGGACTACCTACAATGAGCAGTTCTTC. Protein: CASSFSRTTYNEQFF.

CDR3 sequence (DNA): TGCGCCAGCAGCCAACCCTTGAGCTCCTACGAGCAGTACTTC. It translates to CASSQPLSSYEQYF. The chain employs TRBV4-1 and TRBJ2-7; D is ambiguous. V dropped 2 bases and J dropped 0 bases, with 8 bases sitting between them. Germline V gives CDR1 MGHRA, CDR2 YSYEKL. The CDR3 covers 14 residues.

This rearrangement joins TRBV11-2 to TRBJ1-5; D may be TRBD1 (5 bases). Germline V gene sequence: CDR1 SGHAT, CDR2 FQNNGV. The CDR3 loop spans 13 amino acids. V was shortened by 4 bases and J by 5 bases, with 9 bases between the two germline ends. The CDR3 DNA sequence: TGTGCCAGCAGCTCCCAGGGAGATCAGCCCCAGCATTTT. The encoded protein is CASSSQGDQPQHF.

V is TRBV7-2 and J is TRBJ2-5, with a weak D call TRBD2 (6 bases). Per germline, CDR1 SGHTA and CDR2 FQGNSA. V lost 2 bases and J 1 base, leaving 8 bases between the germline ends. The CDR3 consists of 14 residues. CDR3 in amino acids: CASSLPLAQETQYF. The CDR3 DNA reads TGTGCCAGCAGCTTACCACTAGCCCAAGAGACCCAGTACTTC.

The CDR3 coding sequence is TGTGCCAGCAGTTTACTCGGGATTCCCAATCAGCCCCAGCATTTT. Protein sequence: CASSLLGIPNQPQHF. This chain links TRBV27 with TRBJ1-5, with D unclear. Deletions cut 2 bases from V and 3 bases from J, with 11 bases between. CDR3 length: 15 residues. Germline CDR1 is MNHEY and CDR2 is SMNVEV (reference sequence).

The chain is built from TRBV9 and TRBJ1-3, with unresolved D. Trimming removed 2 bases from V and 0 bases from J, with 15 bases in between. Germline V gene lookup returns CDR1 SGDLS and CDR2 YYNGEE. This CDR3 spans 17 amino acids. The DNA for the CDR3 is TGTGCCAGCAGCGTCGAGGTTGGGGTTAGCTCTGGAAACACCATATATTTT. Translated: CASSVEVGVSSGNTIYF.

The chain links TRBV4-3 to TRBJ2-7; 10 bases align to TRBD1. After removal of 4 bases from V and 1 base from J, the junction contained 1 base not matched to a gene. The CDR3 consists of 14 residues. Germline V lookup: CDR1 LGHNA, CDR2 YSLEER. The CDR3 loop reads CASSLGQGSYEQYF. The CDR3, as DNA: TGCGCCAGCAGCCTGGGACAGGGGTCCTACGAGCAGTACTTC.

This chain connects TRBV6-5 to TRBJ1-1, with D possibly matching TRBD1 (6 bases). The V gene lost 6 bases and the J gene lost 8 bases, with 13 bases spanning the gap. Germline V gives CDR1 MNHEY, CDR2 SVGAGI. CDR3 length equals 12 residues. For the CDR3, the DNA is TGTGCCAGCAGCCTAGACAGGAAAGAAGCTTTCTTT. Its protein is CASSLDRKEAFF.

The table lists this clone with a count of one. J is TRBJ2-1 and V is TRBV28, with TRBD2 matching 15 bases. With V trimmed by 5 bases and J by 5 bases, 1 base remained unmatched. Germline values: CDR1 MDHEN, CDR2 SYDVKM. The CDR3 is 15 residues long. The DNA of the CDR3 is TGTGCCAGCAGTCGGACTAGCGGGGGGGACAATGAGCAGTTCTTC. This translates into CASSRTSGGDNEQFF.

The rearrangement joins TRBV5-6 to TRBJ2-2; possibly TRBD2 for D (5 bases). CDR3 length: 16 amino acids. Between the trimmed V and J ends, which lost 3 bases and 1 base, there was a span of 13 bases. CDR1 is SGHDT, CDR2 YYEEEE, per germline. Here the CDR3 DNA reads TGTGCCAGCAGCTCCCTGGGGAGATTGAACACCGGGGAGCTGTTTTTT. As protein: CASSSLGRLNTGELFF.

The chain carries TRBV4-2 and TRBJ2-5, with D perhaps being TRBD1 or TRBD2 (5 bases each). Germline values: CDR1 LGHNA, CDR2 YNFKEQ. Trimming took off 1 base at V and 2 bases at J, with 14 bases between the two ends. The CDR3 contains 16 residues. CDR3 bases: TGTGCCAGCAGCCAAGGGGGCAGGACGGGGCAAGAGACCCAGTACTTC. As protein: CASSQGGRTGQETQYF.

The V gene is TRBV6-1, the J gene TRBJ1-1, with 7 bases fitting TRBD1. From germline, CDR1 is MNHNS and CDR2 SASEGT. J lost 0 bases, V lost 8 bases, and 9 bases had no gene match. The CDR3 has 15 residues. The CDR3 sequence is CASGYLDRMNTEAFF. CDR3 coding DNA: TGTGCCAGCGGGTACCTGGACAGGATGAACACTGAAGCTTTCTTT.

The chain recombines TRBV19 with TRBJ1-4, with 8 bases that match TRBD1. The CDR3 is made up of 13 amino acids. The V segment lost 11 bases and the J segment 3 bases; nucleotides outside the gene matches: 5. Germline CDR1 LNHDA, CDR2 SQIVND (reference sequence). CDR3 in amino acids: CAAQGQANEKLFF. Here the CDR3 DNA reads TGTGCCGCCCAGGGACAGGCTAATGAAAAACTGTTTTTT.

This clone showed up just once. This chain uses TRBV7-2 with TRBJ1-1; the D gene is possibly TRBD1 (6 bases). From germline, CDR1 is SGHTA and CDR2 FQGNSA. Between the trimmed V and J ends, which lost 0 bases and 0 bases, there was a span of 23 bases. The CDR3 contains 20 residues. The CDR3 nucleotides are TGTGCCAGCAGCTTAGCGAGGGGGGCGACCGGCCCCGGAGTGAACACTGAAGCTTTCTTT. Its protein is CASSLARGATGPGVNTEAFF.

As regards this clone: Other DNA sequences in the sample encode the same CDR3. CDR3 in amino acids: CASSYSRNTDTQYF. CDR3 coding DNA: TGTGCCAGCAGTTACTCCAGGAACACAGATACGCAGTATTTT. The V and J genes are TRBV6-5 and TRBJ2-3; D is ambiguous. Trimming stripped 0 bases from V and 2 bases from J, with 6 bases between. Germline V gene data show CDR1 as MNHEY and CDR2 as SVGAGI. The CDR3 consists of 14 residues.

This clone came up once. This chain's CDR3 is CASSSDRASTEAFF. CDR3 in DNA: TGTGCCAGTAGTAGCGACAGGGCAAGCACTGAAGCTTTCTTT. V usage is TRBV19 and J usage is TRBJ1-1; 7 nucleotides match TRBD1. Germline CDR1 LNHDA, CDR2 SQIVND (reference sequence). The CDR3 covers 14 residues. Trimming removed 4 bases from V and 4 bases from J; junction bases left unmatched: 6. The full variable domain, with the rest looked up from reference TRBV19 and TRBJ1-1, is DGGITQSPKYLFRKEGQNVTLSCEQNLNHDAMYWYRQDPGQGLRLIYYSQIVNDFQKGDIAEGYSVSREKKESFPLTVTSAQKNPTAFYLCASSSDRASTEAFFGQGTRLTVV.

Concerning this clone itself: This sample also contains other DNA sequences that code for the same CDR3. V usage is TRBV5-1 and J usage is TRBJ1-1, with D possibly TRBD1 on 5 matching bases. The germline gives CDR1 SGHRS, CDR2 YFSETQ. V shed 1 base and J shed 5 bases, with 9 bases lying between them. The CDR3 totals 13 residues. In DNA form, the CDR3 reads TGCGCCAGCAGCTTGAGGGGAGGGACTGAAGCTTTCTTT. Protein: CASSLRGGTEAFF.

V usage is TRBV28 and J usage is TRBJ2-7, with 10 positions matching TRBD1. The CDR3 extends over 15 amino acids. CDR1 is MDHEN and CDR2 is SYDVKM in the germline V gene. V was clipped by 4 bases and J by 6 bases; unmatched bases: 9. The CDR3 region is CASSSSRQGALEQYF. CDR3 DNA: TGTGCCAGCAGTTCCTCCCGACAGGGGGCTCTCGAGCAGTACTTC.

The rearrangement joins TRBV19 to TRBJ1-2, with a tentative D call TRBD1 (5 bases). The length of the CDR3 is 15 residues. V gave up 10 bases and J gave up 5 bases, with 23 bases separating them. The germline gives CDR1 LNHDA, CDR2 SQIVND (reference sequence). CDR3 DNA: TGTGCCACCCAACGTAGGACGGGGGATAGTTATGGCTACACCTTC. This sequence encodes CATQRRTGDSYGYTF.

The chain couples TRBV28 to TRBJ1-2, with a tentative D call TRBD1 (6 bases). The CDR3 is 15 residues long. Trimming took 2 bases from V and 4 from J, leaving 14 bases between them. Germline V CDR1 and CDR2: MDHEN, SYDVKM. The CDR3: CASSLGAGDSYGYTF. The DNA for the CDR3 is TGTGCCAGCAGTTTAGGAGCAGGGGATAGCTATGGCTACACCTTC.

The CDR3 here is CASNAGTANTEAFF. As DNA, the CDR3 is TGTGCCAGCAATGCCGGGACAGCGAACACTGAAGCTTTCTTT. The rearrangement uses TRBV6-6 and TRBJ1-1; 7 bases are shared with TRBD1. This CDR3 has 14 amino acids. Germline-derived CDR1 and CDR2 are MNHNY and SVGAGI (reference sequence). The V segment lost 7 bases and the J segment 1 base; nucleotides outside the gene matches: 6.

The rearrangement links TRBV9 to TRBJ1-3; unclear D gene. The V and J ends lost 4 bases and 4 bases respectively, with 15 bases between them. Germline values: CDR1 SGDLS, CDR2 YYNGEE. CDR3 size: 15 residues. CDR3: CASSPREGIGNTIYF. The CDR3 DNA follows: TGTGCCAGCAGCCCTCGGGAAGGAATCGGAAACACCATATATTTT.

The CDR3 coding sequence is TGTGCCAGCCGCGGTCGAGTCGGACGCTCCTACAATGAGCAGTTCTTC. This translates into CASRGRVGRSYNEQFF. The V and J genes are TRBV28 and TRBJ2-1; D is unresolved. Trimming shortened V by 8 bases and J by 0 bases, and 17 bases separated the two germline ends. The CDR3 totals 16 residues. Germline V gene data show CDR1 as MDHEN and CDR2 as SYDVKM.

About this clone itself: This CDR3 is also generated by other DNA sequences in the sample. The rearrangement joins TRBV5-1 to TRBJ2-5, with 14 bases that match TRBD2. The CDR3 has 15 residues. The V segment lost 2 bases and the J segment 4 bases; nucleotides outside the gene matches: 1. Per the germline V gene, CDR1 is SGHRS and CDR2 is YFSETQ. CDR3 loop: CASSFGLAGGETQYF. CDR3 in DNA: TGCGCCAGCAGCTTCGGACTAGCGGGAGGAGAGACCCAGTACTTC.

This clone was found once. Other DNA sequences in this sample translate to the same CDR3. The chain is built from TRBV6-5 and TRBJ2-7, with 12 bases that match TRBD1. The germline gives CDR1 MNHEY, CDR2 SVGAGI. The junction had 3 bases not matched to a gene; V was cut back by 2 bases and J by 4 bases. The CDR3 loop spans 15 amino acids. The CDR3 region has the DNA TGTGCCAGCAGTTACAGGGACAGGGGGCATTACGAGCAGTACTTC. Encoded protein: CASSYRDRGHYEQYF.

This clone has a handful of counts. The chain combines TRBV25-1 with TRBJ1-4; tentative D call: TRBD1 (5 bases). Germline V lookup: CDR1 MGHDK, CDR2 SYGVNS. Trimming cost V 5 bases and J 8 bases, with 9 bases left between them. The CDR3 runs 12 residues. CDR3 bases: TGTGCCAGCAGTCCGGGGCCGGAAAAACTGTTTTTT. This encodes CASSPGPEKLFF.

A remark on this clone: Other DNA sequences in the sample encode the same CDR3. The chain uses TRBV28 and TRBJ2-5, with D unresolved. The CDR3 is made up of 12 amino acids. Germline CDR1 and CDR2: MDHEN and SYDVKM. Trimming shortened V by 1 base and J by 5 bases, and 5 bases separated the two germline ends. CDR3 nucleotides: TGTGCCAGCAGTTTATTAAGGGAGACCCAGTACTTC. It encodes CASSLLRETQYF.